This T cell receptor (beta chain) was documented in a study of cytomegalovirus exposure and HLA in healthy donors. General observations from the study: In an earlier analysis, in several hundred donors, most V segments appeared productive either ~90% or ~30% of the time. The listing of about 150 TCR beta chains classed them as cytomegalovirus-associated. Associated with HLA alleles at 0.05 false discovery rate in a later analysis were about 17,000 TCR beta sequences. With high specificity and sensitivity, the classifier reportedly diagnosed cytomegalovirus status.

Use of 60 Vbeta and 13 Jbeta primers characterized the PCR. Produced via immunoSEQ multiplex PCR; TCRdb's table is partial and in-frame only. Among fewer than 200,000 clones listed, approximately 78% were seen once. The CDR3 is 14 amino acids. The V gene's germline CDR1 is SEHNR and CDR2 FQNEAQ (reference sequence). V lost 1 base and J lost 11; bases outside the gene matches: 9. Concerning this clone: The antigen is unknown.

J is TRBJ1-2 and V is TRBV7-9; 8 nucleotides align to TRBD1. Sequencing was performed on PBMCs. This clonotype originated in a woman younger than 30 in good health and CMV-seronegative. This CDR3 is CASSLGQGRWGYTF. The CDR3, as DNA: TGTGCCAGCAGCTTAGGACAGGGGCGCTGGGGGTACACCTTC.